Described below is a single T cell receptor (beta chain) sequence and its context. The antigen is unknown. The sample comes from a study of cytomegalovirus exposure and HLA in healthy donors. Study-level results: When analyzed later, the rates of TCR association showed variation by HLA locus, with DRB1 the most and HLA-C the fewest. The HLA-A and HLA-B alleles of most subjects were reportedly predicted accurately from TCR beta sequences.

The donors (healthy individuals) were bone marrow donors. PCR employed 60 Vbeta and 13 Jbeta primers. How the authors handled the data: Roughly 11 million shared chains were among the 60 million to 80 million unique TCR beta chains that a later analysis counted. Produced via immunoSEQ multiplex PCR; TCRdb's table is partial and in-frame only. V, J and clone size reflect that table, while D and trimming were determined from the DNA. Of 120,000 or so clones listed, roughly 80% are singletons. The origin of this receptor is a man aged 25-45 years in good health and CMV-seronegative. Sample: PBMCs.

The CDR3 loop is CSVQAGVDSGANVLTF. For the CDR3, the DNA is TGCAGCGTTCAAGCGGGGGTTGACTCTGGGGCCAACGTCCTGACTTTC. This chain connects TRBV29-1 to TRBJ2-6; 8 bases are a match to TRBD2. The CDR3 consists of 16 residues. Trimming cost V 5 bases and J 0 bases; bases outside gene matches: 6. Germline assignment: CDR1 SQVTM and CDR2 ANQGSEA.